This T cell receptor beta chain derives from a study of blood T cell repertoires in COVID-19. Study-wide context: From T cells, B-cell-depleted T cells, or PBMCs came the material, which was cDNA or gDNA.

Methods used by the authors: Researchers report that nucleated cell counts were estimated from reference gene primer amplification. Here immunoSEQ multiplex PCR was the method, and the copy in TCRdb shows in-frame clones only, minus some. The V and J calls and clone size were taken over from that table, and D and trimming were inferred from the DNA. The table includes about 220,000 clones, 85% to 90% detected once. This CDR3 is 11 amino acids long. The ends were cut back, 4 bases at V and 4 bases at J, with 4 bases in the middle. Germline V lookup: CDR1 MDHEN, CDR2 SYDVKM. Participants had their cohort set by participant-reported clinical history.

The genes are TRBV28 and TRBJ1-2; D gene uncertain. This TCR was recovered from a woman aged 18-30 years in a cohort exposed to, infected with or recovered from COVID-19 (not recorded which). Input material: PBMCs or T cells enriched from blood (not recorded which). The CDR3: CASSSLYGYTF. The DNA for the CDR3 is TGTGCCAGCAGTTCCCTCTATGGCTACACCTTC.